Shown below are 25 T cell receptor beta chains from a single sample sequenced in a study of shared clonotypes between healthy human individuals (dated by TCRdb to 2020 to 2021). Library prep was done by the immunoSEQ multiplex PCR assay. Here the immuneACCESS table is served through TCRdb, limited to in-frame sequences with V and J called. Missing clones are a known gap in these copies; in checked studies unresolved V genes cover under half, and the rest lacks a known reason. The sample data list around 2,000,000 clones, and 93% of these were observed just once. The leading ten clones occupy under 2% of the sample. CD8 naive samples were CD45RO-negative cells positively selected for CCR7, giving a CD45RA+CCR7+ population that excluded TemRA cells. The source material was naive CD8+ T cells from PBMCs. Per the publication, the cell subset or site label means: CD45RA+CCR7+. The receptor source for this set is a man aged 18 to 30 in good health. Some clones in this sample may be carry-over from other donors' samples.

The rearrangement joins TRBV27 to TRBJ2-1; TRBD2 matches 11 bases. Germline CDR1 and CDR2: MNHEY and SMNVEV (reference sequence). CDR3 length equals 17 residues. The V and J ends lost 7 bases and 6 bases, in that order; junction bases with no gene match: 14. The CDR3 DNA reads TGTGCCAGCAAACGCGGGACTAGCGGAAGAACTTTCAATGAGCAGTTCTTC. Protein: CASKRGTSGRTFNEQFF.

The chain employs TRBV29-1 and TRBJ2-7; D uncertain. Germline V gene lookup returns CDR1 SQVTM and CDR2 ANQGSEA. V lost 4 bases and J lost 6, with 10 bases in between. The CDR3 is 11 amino acids. CDR3 bases: TGCAGCGTTGTGCAGCTTGGCGAGCAGTACTTC. Translated, it gives CSVVQLGEQYF.

V gene TRBV6-1 combines with J gene TRBJ2-6, with D uncertain. V was shortened by 5 bases and J by 0 bases, with 8 bases between the two germline ends. Germline CDR1 reads MNHNS; CDR2 reads SASEGT. This CDR3 spans 15 amino acids. The DNA for the CDR3 is TGTGCCAGCAGTATTTTGAGCTCTGGGGCCAACGTCCTGACTTTC. Protein sequence: CASSILSSGANVLTF.

The chain combines TRBV9 with TRBJ1-1; D gene ambiguous. This CDR3 region has 14 residues. V gave up 1 base and J gave up 1 base, with 8 bases separating them. CDR1 and CDR2 from the germline V gene are SGDLS and YYNGEE. In DNA, the CDR3 is TGTGCCAGCAGCGTATTCAGCCAGAACACTGAAGCTTTCTTT. Its protein is CASSVFSQNTEAFF.

The V and J genes are TRBV7-9 and TRBJ2-2; no clear D gene. Deletions cut 5 bases from V and 6 bases from J, with 7 bases between. The length of the CDR3 is 12 residues. Germline CDR1 reads SEHNR; CDR2 reads FQNEAQ (reference sequence). CDR3 bases: TGTGCCAGCAGCACGGGCCCCGGGGAGCTGTTTTTT. This translates into CASSTGPGELFF.

This chain uses TRBV9 with TRBJ2-7, with D possibly being TRBD1 or TRBD2 (5 bases each). Trimming shortened V by 0 bases and J by 5 bases, and 12 bases separated the two germline ends. The CDR3 loop spans 14 amino acids. CDR1 is SGDLS, CDR2 YYNGEE, per germline. This chain's CDR3 is CASSVGPGRHEQYF. The CDR3 DNA sequence: TGTGCCAGCAGCGTAGGGCCGGGACGGCACGAGCAGTACTTC.

The rearrangement uses TRBV28 and TRBJ2-7; D possibly corresponds to TRBD1 (6 bases). V was pared by 5 bases and J by 2 bases, with 16 bases between. There are 15 residues in the CDR3. From germline, CDR1 is MDHEN and CDR2 SYDVKM. The CDR3 reads CASSRGQWIPYEQYF. The CDR3 bases are TGTGCCAGCAGTCGCGGACAGTGGATTCCCTACGAGCAGTACTTC.

In the case of this clone: The sample contains more than one DNA sequence encoding this CDR3. The V and J genes are TRBV27 and TRBJ2-1, with a weak D call TRBD2 (6 bases). The germline gives CDR1 MNHEY, CDR2 SMNVEV (reference sequence). The CDR3 is made up of 15 amino acids. V was cut by 2 bases and J by 2 bases, with 10 bases left in between. The CDR3 DNA follows: TGTGCCAGCAGTTTAGTGGCGGGGCCCTACAATGAGCAGTTCTTC. This codes for CASSLVAGPYNEQFF.

The rearrangement uses TRBV28 and TRBJ2-1; 9 bases fit TRBD2. CDR1 and CDR2 from the germline V gene are MDHEN and SYDVKM. Losses at the gene ends were 6 bases for V and 7 bases for J; bases not matched to a gene: 22. This CDR3 contains 19 residues. CDR3 sequence: CASSHYLVLSLAGFNEQFF. DNA for the CDR3: TGTGCCAGCAGCCACTATTTGGTCTTATCGCTAGCGGGATTTAATGAGCAGTTCTTC.

This clone was counted once. The rearrangement links TRBV27 to TRBJ1-2; D might be TRBD1 (5 bases). Trimming cost V 6 bases and J 2 bases, with 16 bases left between them. Germline lookup yields CDR1 MNHEY and CDR2 SMNVEV (reference sequence). The CDR3 totals 15 residues. This CDR3 reads CASSWGPSPNYGYTF. The CDR3 DNA reads as TGTGCCAGCAGCTGGGGCCCCAGTCCGAACTATGGCTACACCTTC.

The gene calls are TRBV9 and TRBJ2-1; tentatively, D is TRBD1 (8 bases). CDR3 size: 14 residues. From germline, CDR1 is SGDLS and CDR2 YYNGEE. V was cut by 4 bases and J by 9 bases, with 17 bases left in between. The CDR3 spells CASSTGGLNGEQFF. The CDR3 nucleotides are TGTGCCAGCAGCACAGGGGGACTAAATGGTGAGCAGTTCTTC. Complete variable domain (other parts from reference TRBV9 and TRBJ2-1): DSGVTQTPKHLITATGQRVTLRCSPRSGDLSVYWYQQSLDQGLQFLIQYYNGEERAKGNILERFSAQQFPDLHSELNLSSLELGDSALYFCASSTGGLNGEQFFGPGTRLTVL.

The chain joins TRBV19 to TRBJ2-7, with 8 nucleotides matching TRBD1. This CDR3 is 15 amino acids long. J gave up 5 bases and V 5 bases, and 11 bases lay outside the gene matches. Germline V gene sequence: CDR1 LNHDA, CDR2 SQIVND (reference sequence). The CDR3 sequence: CASSPRTGPFDEQYF. DNA for the CDR3: TGTGCCAGTAGTCCTCGGACAGGGCCCTTTGACGAGCAGTACTTC.

Concerning this clone itself: The same CDR3 can be traced to other DNA sequences in this sample. This sequence joins TRBV11-2 and TRBJ2-5; the D is unclear. In germline, CDR1 is SGHAT, CDR2 FQNNGV. The CDR3 runs 11 residues. Between the trimmed V and J ends, which lost 2 bases and 5 bases, there was a span of 3 bases. The CDR3 is CASSLPETQYF. The CDR3 nucleotides are TGTGCCAGCAGCTTACCGGAGACCCAGTACTTC.

Only a few counts were recorded for this clone. Other DNA variants within this sample encode the same CDR3. This chain joins TRBV7-9 and TRBJ1-5, with D tentatively TRBD1 (6 bases). Germline V gives CDR1 SEHNR, CDR2 FQNEAQ (reference sequence). CDR3 length equals 14 residues. V was cut by 0 bases and J by 6 bases, with 9 bases left in between. CDR3 residues: CASSLAGGGQPQHF. CDR3 DNA sequence: TGTGCCAGCAGCTTAGCAGGGGGAGGTCAGCCCCAGCATTTT.

This clone was recorded only once. This CDR3 is also generated by other DNA sequences in the sample. The chain links TRBV4-3 to TRBJ2-5, with TRBD1 matching over 11 bases. Germline CDR1 and CDR2: LGHNA and YSLEER. The CDR3 contains 15 residues. J gave up 5 bases and V 1 base, and 3 bases lay outside the gene matches. CDR3 sequence: CASSQGTGGRETQYF. CDR3 bases: TGCGCCAGCAGCCAAGGGACAGGGGGCCGGGAGACCCAGTACTTC.

CDR3: CASSGRDRNFYEQYF. The CDR3 region has the DNA TGTGCCAGCAGCGGCCGGGACAGAAATTTTTACGAGCAGTACTTC. The rearrangement uses TRBV7-8 and TRBJ2-7; 7 bases map to TRBD1. Germline lookup yields CDR1 SGHVS and CDR2 FQNEAQ. V shed 5 bases, J shed 4 bases, and the junction held 11 bases outside the gene matches. This CDR3 region has 15 residues.

The chain links TRBV4-1 to TRBJ2-6; tentative D call: TRBD1 (6 bases). CDR3 length equals 14 residues. Trimming took off 6 bases at V and 0 bases at J, with 6 bases between the two ends. Germline V gene sequence: CDR1 MGHRA, CDR2 YSYEKL. The CDR3 DNA is TGCGCCAGCAGAGGGGGCTCTGGGGCCAACGTCCTGACTTTC. It yields the protein CASRGGSGANVLTF.

This chain joins TRBV13 and TRBJ2-7, with D unresolved. Germline V lookup: CDR1 PRHDT, CDR2 FYEKMQ (reference sequence). The CDR3 loop spans 17 amino acids. Between the trimmed V and J ends, which lost 4 bases and 4 bases, there was a span of 23 bases. The CDR3 sequence is CASSSARMGLRIYEQYF. The CDR3 region has the DNA TGTGCCAGCAGCTCAGCAAGGATGGGCCTCCGCATTTACGAGCAGTACTTC.

The gene calls are TRBV7-9 and TRBJ2-3; D unresolved. The CDR3 is made up of 14 amino acids. V was shortened by 2 bases and J by 1 base, with 7 bases between the two germline ends. Germline V CDR1 and CDR2: SEHNR, FQNEAQ (reference sequence). CDR3 region: CASSLPRGTDTQYF. The CDR3 DNA is TGTGCCAGCAGCTTACCCCGGGGCACAGATACGCAGTATTTT.

The rearrangement joins TRBV7-2 to TRBJ2-3; no clear D. V was pared by 3 bases and J by 4 bases, with 5 bases between. The CDR3 sequence is 12 residues long. Germline V gene sequence: CDR1 SGHTA, CDR2 FQGNSA. The CDR3 DNA reads TGTGCCAGCAGCTTCCGAGCAGATACGCAGTATTTT. It is translated as CASSFRADTQYF. The whole variable domain, filled in from reference TRBV7-2 and TRBJ2-3, reads GAGVSQSPSNKVTEKGKDVELRCDPISGHTALYWYRQSLGQGLEFLIYFQGNSAPDKSGLPSDRFSAERTGGSVSTLTIQRTQQEDSAVYLCASSFRADTQYFGPGTRLTVL.

The chain joins TRBV7-2 to TRBJ1-5, with D tentatively TRBD1 (5 bases). Trimming pared 5 bases from V and 0 bases from J, leaving 14 bases between. The CDR3 contains 16 residues. Germline CDR1 reads SGHTA; CDR2 reads FQGNSA. In nucleotides, the CDR3 is TGTGCCAGCAGCCTGGGGACGGCCTATAGCAATCAGCCCCAGCATTTT. This encodes CASSLGTAYSNQPQHF.

The chain couples TRBV28 to TRBJ2-7; 9 bases agree with TRBD1. With 6 bases clipped from V and 5 bases from J, the junction kept 8 bases outside the gene matches. Germline V gives CDR1 MDHEN, CDR2 SYDVKM. The CDR3 has 14 amino acids. CDR3 protein: CASSEQGAGDEQYF. The CDR3 region has the DNA TGTGCCAGCAGCGAACAGGGGGCAGGGGACGAGCAGTACTTC. Complete variable domain (other parts from reference TRBV28 and TRBJ2-7): DVKVTQSSRYLVKRTGEKVFLECVQDMDHENMFWYRQDPGLGLRLIYFSYDVKMKEKGDIPEGYSVSREKKERFSLILESASTNQTSMYLCASSEQGAGDEQYFGPGTRLTVT.

V and J are TRBV4-1 and TRBJ1-2; D ambiguous. Germline values: CDR1 MGHRA, CDR2 YSYEKL. The CDR3 spans 15 residues. V lost 1 base and J 4 bases, leaving 13 bases between the germline ends. The CDR3 region is CASSQVVGGLYGYTF. The CDR3 DNA reads TGCGCCAGCAGCCAAGTCGTCGGCGGACTCTATGGCTACACCTTC.

The chain carries TRBV5-1 and TRBJ2-7; 7 bases are shared with TRBD2. Trimming at V came to 3 bases and at J to 3 bases, leaving 6 bases not matched to a gene. CDR1 is SGHRS and CDR2 is YFSETQ in the germline V gene. There are 14 residues in the CDR3. The CDR3 DNA reads as TGCGCCAGCAGCTGGGACGGCGGGAGCTACGAGCAGTACTTC. Protein product: CASSWDGGSYEQYF.

The chain joins TRBV2 to TRBJ2-7; D not certain. This CDR3 region has 12 residues. Trimming took off 10 bases at V and 6 bases at J, with 16 bases between the two ends. The germline V gene has CDR1 SNHLY and CDR2 FYNNEI. The CDR3 nucleotides read TGTGCCACCCTGGGGATTCTGTCCGAGCAGTACTTC. Its protein is CATLGILSEQYF.